A single sample gave rise to the 8 T cell receptor beta chains below, sequenced in a study of T-cell reconstitution after alpha-beta-depleted transplantation in children (dated by TCRdb to 2015 to 2016). Library preparation was by PCR. Instrument on record: Illumina HiSeq 2500. Molecular barcoding was employed in the preparation of TCR libraries, with unique molecular identifiers being used to normalize TCRbeta repertoire quantification. TCRdb's own reprocessing of the public reads used fastp at Q25 and MiXCR and kept productive beta chains. All rows with the same CDR3 protein become a single entry with the most common DNA and genes. For this sample the table gives about 540,000 distinct CDR3 sequences, of which around 18% were detected only once. Of the sample, around 3.3% falls within the top ten clones. Sequenced here: PBMCs from the stem cell graft donor, sampled from the stem cell graft. The receptors come from a human donor who donated a stem cell graft to a child with acute lymphoblastic leukemia.

The chain joins TRBV5-5 to TRBJ2-7, with D possibly called TRBD1 or TRBD2 (5 bases each). The V end lost 4 bases, the J end lost 6 bases, and 14 bases lay between the germline ends. The germline CDR1 and CDR2 sequences are SGHKS and YYEKEE (reference sequence). CDR3 size: 13 residues. CDR3 coding DNA: TGTGCCAGCAGCCGGTACGGGGCCGGCGAGCAGTACTTC. This translates into CASSRYGAGEQYF.

This clonotype turned up a few times. The J gene is TRBJ2-3, the V gene TRBV3-1; 12 bases match TRBD2. Trimming took 7 bases from V and 5 from J; bases not matched to a gene: 13. CDR1 and CDR2 (germline): LGHDT, YNNKEL (reference sequence). CDR3 length: 17 residues. CDR3 residues: CASTIGQLAGGRDTQYF. The CDR3 DNA sequence: TGTGCCAGCACGATCGGGCAACTAGCGGGAGGACGAGATACGCAGTATTTT.

V gene TRBV2 combines with J gene TRBJ2-1, with TRBD2 matching over 11 bases. CDR3 length: 18 amino acids. Germline V gene lookup returns CDR1 SNHLY and CDR2 FYNNEI. J gave up 7 bases and V 4 bases, and 15 bases lay outside the gene matches. CDR3 nucleotide sequence: TGTGCCAGCAGTGTTAGCCCGGGACTAGCGGACCCCTTTAATGAGCAGTTCTTC. Translating it yields CASSVSPGLADPFNEQFF.

The chain carries TRBV6-5 and TRBJ1-5; tentative D call: TRBD1 (5 bases). V was cut by 2 bases and J by 1 base, with 12 bases left in between. The V gene's germline CDR1 is MNHEY and CDR2 SVGAGI. The CDR3 loop spans 16 amino acids. The CDR3, as DNA: TGTGCCAGCAGTTACAGTTCCGGGGGGAGCAATCAGCCCCAGCATTTT. It is translated as CASSYSSGGSNQPQHF.

This rearrangement joins TRBV10-3 to TRBJ2-5; perhaps TRBD2 as D (6 bases). The CDR3 consists of 12 residues. Trimming removed 7 bases from V and 5 bases from J, with 11 bases in between. CDR1 is ENHRY, CDR2 SYGVKD, per germline. The CDR3 DNA reads TGTGCCATCAAGGATAGCGGCGAGACCCAGTACTTC. Translating gives CAIKDSGETQYF.

This clonotype was detected only a few times. The chain uses TRBV29-1 and TRBJ2-7; 13 bases are a match to TRBD2. This CDR3 region has 13 residues. Looked up from germline, CDR1 is SQVTM and CDR2 is ANQGSEA. Trimming removed 6 bases from V and 5 bases from J; junction bases left unmatched: 4. CDR3 DNA sequence: TGCAGCGTAAACGGACTAGCGGGAGACGAGCAGTACTTC. Translating it yields CSVNGLAGDEQYF.

The table lists this clonotype with a few counts. This chain joins TRBV29-1 and TRBJ1-2, with D uncertain. V dropped 4 bases and J dropped 2 bases, with 14 bases sitting between them. The CDR3 covers 14 residues. The germline V gene encodes CDR1 SQVTM and CDR2 ANQGSEA. This CDR3 reads CSVGPSSPNYGYTF. CDR3 DNA sequence: TGCAGCGTTGGTCCGAGCTCTCCCAACTATGGCTACACCTTC.

The chain combines TRBV11-3 with TRBJ1-1; TRBD1 matches at 8 bases. Germline trimming cut 4 bases from V and 1 base from J; bases unmatched to any gene: 5. The CDR3 loop spans 15 amino acids. In germline, CDR1 is SGHNT, CDR2 YENEEA. The CDR3 spells CASSSNRGKNTEAFF. For the CDR3, the DNA is TGTGCCAGCAGCTCAAACAGGGGGAAGAACACTGAAGCTTTCTTT.